This TCR beta chain was identified during a study of CD8 T cells in Susac syndrome. Overall study findings and caveats: A relatively small number of individuals underwent TCR sequencing and HLA analysis.

Sequencing of TCR beta was undertaken in CD8+ and CD4+ T cells derived from blood. The study used healthy donors as controls matched for age and sex. The CDR3 loop spans 13 amino acids. Germline-derived CDR1 and CDR2 are MNHNY and SVGAGI (reference sequence). Trimming took off 2 bases at V and 5 bases at J, with 10 bases between the two ends. Notes on this clonotype: Its specificity is not known.

Random hexamers were used to reverse transcribe an amount of roughly 0.5 to 1 ug RNA. The immunoSEQ assay covered 54 Vbeta and 13 Jbeta segments for CDR3. Each CDR3 protein gets one entry after TCRdb re-called the immunoSEQ multiplex PCR reads with MiXCR. This sample has roughly 200,000 distinct CDR3 sequences; about 95% occur once, and the top ten carry approximately 0.098%. The sample was CD4+ T cells from PBMCs. The rearrangement uses TRBV6-6 and TRBJ2-7, with a weak D call TRBD2 (5 bases). The sequence was collected from a human donor in good health. Written as DNA, the CDR3 is TGTGCCAGCAGTTACGGGAGAGGAAACGAGCAGTACTTC. This sequence encodes CASSYGRGNEQYF.